One sample yielded the 5 T cell receptor beta chains listed below, sequenced in a study of Graves' ophthalmopathy and Graves' hyperthyroidism. Beta-chain TCR CDR3 regions were amplified from RNA transcripts. A first-round RT-PCR used HTBI primers, followed by a second-round multiplex PCR. TCRdb passed the multiplex PCR reads through MiXCR, listing each CDR3 protein once. The sample lists about 620,000 distinct CDR3 sequences, 20% to 25% seen once, with approximately 7% in the top ten. Sequenced sample: peripheral blood. These TCRs come from a woman between 18 and 30 years old with stable Graves' hyperthyroidism. Some clones in this sample may be carry-over from other donors' samples.

This clonotype was seen at least ten times. The V gene is TRBV20-1, the J gene TRBJ2-2, with 8 bases lining up with TRBD2. V shed 0 bases and J 3 bases; nucleotides not matched to a gene: 9. The CDR3 is made up of 17 amino acids. Germline V gives CDR1 DFQATT, CDR2 SNEGSKA (reference sequence). This CDR3 is CSARDPESGSDTGELFF. As DNA, the CDR3 is TGCAGTGCTAGAGATCCCGAGAGCGGGAGTGACACCGGGGAGCTGTTTTTT.

At least ten counts were recorded for this clonotype. The rearrangement uses TRBV6-5 and TRBJ1-2; no definite D call. The V gene's germline CDR1 is MNHEY and CDR2 SVGAGI. The CDR3 covers 15 residues. Trimming cost V 0 bases and J 8 bases, with 16 bases left between them. DNA of the CDR3: TGTGCCAGCAGTTACTCGAGGTCCGGGAGCGGAGGCTACACCTTC. It is translated as CASSYSRSGSGGYTF.

This clonotype was detected many times. The CDR3 region is CASSPPGGLFLNTEAFF. CDR3 coding DNA: TGTGCCAGCAGCCCCCCCGGTGGGCTATTCCTGAACACTGAAGCTTTCTTT. The chain combines TRBV13 with TRBJ1-1; D is undetermined. CDR1 PRHDT and CDR2 FYEKMQ come from the germline V gene (reference sequence). The CDR3 has 17 amino acids. Trimming removed 5 bases at V and 0 bases at J, with 19 bases between.

This clonotype was detected ten times or more. This sequence joins TRBV7-2 and TRBJ2-7; D may be TRBD2 (5 bases). The V end was cut by 3 bases, the J end by 0 bases, with 12 bases between. The CDR3 runs to 15 residues. Looked up from germline, CDR1 is SGHTA and CDR2 is FQGNSA. The CDR3 here is CASSFVPGNSYEQYF. CDR3 sequence (DNA): TGTGCCAGCAGCTTTGTCCCCGGGAACTCCTACGAGCAGTACTTC.

This clonotype was recorded many times. The rearrangement joins TRBV6-5 to TRBJ1-2; 7 bases map to TRBD1. CDR3 length: 15 amino acids. V shed 7 bases and J 5 bases; nucleotides not matched to a gene: 13. Germline CDR1 and CDR2: MNHEY and SVGAGI. The CDR3 nucleotides read TGTGCCAGCACGTTCCGACAGGGCTCCTTATATGGCTACACCTTC. Residues: CASTFRQGSLYGYTF.